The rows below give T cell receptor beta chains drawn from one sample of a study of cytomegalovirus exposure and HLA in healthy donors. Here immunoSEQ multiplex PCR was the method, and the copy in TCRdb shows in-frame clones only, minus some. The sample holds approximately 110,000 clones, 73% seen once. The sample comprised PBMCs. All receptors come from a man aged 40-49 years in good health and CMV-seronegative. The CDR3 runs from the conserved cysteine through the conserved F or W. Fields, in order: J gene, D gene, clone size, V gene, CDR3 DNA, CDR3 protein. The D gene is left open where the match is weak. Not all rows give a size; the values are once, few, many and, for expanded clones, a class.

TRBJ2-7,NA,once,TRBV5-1,TGCGCCAGCAGTTCCTCCGGGGTCAGCGAGCAGTACTTC,CASSSSGVSEQYF
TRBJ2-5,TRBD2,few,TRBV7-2,TGTGCCAGCAGCGGACGACTAGCGAGTTCGGAAGAGACCCAGTACTTC,CASSGRLASSEETQYF
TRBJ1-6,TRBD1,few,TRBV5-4,TGTGCCAGCAGCTCCGGTACAGGGGGCAATTCACCCCTCCACTTT,CASSSGTGGNSPLHF
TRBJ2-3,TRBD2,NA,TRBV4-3,TGCGCCAGCAGCCAAATAGCGGGGGGGAGCACAGATACGCAGTATTTT,CASSQIAGGSTDTQYF
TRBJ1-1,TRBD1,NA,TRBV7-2,TGTGCCAGCAGCCACAGGGGTTCTTACACTGAAGCTTTCTTT,CASSHRGSYTEAFF
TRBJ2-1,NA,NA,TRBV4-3,TGCGCCAGCAGCCAATTAGCGGTCAGCTCCTACAATGAGCAGTTCTTC,CASSQLAVSSYNEQFF
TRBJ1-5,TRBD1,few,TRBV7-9,TGTTCCAGCAGCCCTTTGGACAGGGGTTATCAGCCCCAGCATTTT,CSSSPLDRGYQPQHF
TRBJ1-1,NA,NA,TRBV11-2,TGTGCCAGCAGCTTGTTGGGCATGAACACTGAAGCTTTCTTT,CASSLLGMNTEAFF
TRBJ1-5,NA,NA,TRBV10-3,TGTGCCATCAGTGAGTCTGCAGGGTCAGATCAGCCCCAGCATTTT,CAISESAGSDQPQHF
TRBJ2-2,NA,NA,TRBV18,TGTGCCAGCTCACCCAGTAGCACCGAGCTGTTTTTT,CASSPSSTELFF
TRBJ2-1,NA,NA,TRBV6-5,TGTGCCAGCAGAACCATAGCACGCCGCTGGTTCTTC,CASRTIARRWFF
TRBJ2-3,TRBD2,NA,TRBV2,TGTGCCAGCAGCGAACGGACTAGCGGGGGGCGAGATACGCAGTATTTT,CASSERTSGGRDTQYF
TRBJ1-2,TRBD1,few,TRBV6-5,TGTGCCAGCAGTTACTCGAGGACAGGGGGGAACTATGGCTACACCTTC,CASSYSRTGGNYGYTF
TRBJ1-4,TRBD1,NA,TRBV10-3,TGTGCCATCTCGGAGGGGACAGTGGGTGAAAAACTGTTTTTT,CAISEGTVGEKLFF
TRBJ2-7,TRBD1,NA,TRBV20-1,TGCAGTGCTACAGGGGGTGGCGAGCAGTACTTC,CSATGGGEQYF
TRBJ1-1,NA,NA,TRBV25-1,TGTGCCAGCACCAAAGACAGGACGGGTACTGAAGCTTTCTTT,CASTKDRTGTEAFF
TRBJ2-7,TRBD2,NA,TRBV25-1,TGTGCCAGCAGTGAAAGAGGACAGCGGGGGTACGAGCAGTACTTC,CASSERGQRGYEQYF
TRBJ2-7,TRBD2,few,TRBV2,TGTGCCAGCAGTGTGGTCGGGGGGGCGTACGAGCAGTACTTC,CASSVVGGAYEQYF
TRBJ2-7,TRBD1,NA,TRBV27,TGTGCCAGCAGCGGGACAGGGTTAACCTACGAGCAGTACTTC,CASSGTGLTYEQYF
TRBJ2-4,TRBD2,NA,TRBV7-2,TGTGCCAGCAGCTTAGACGGGGGGGCGGGGACCAAAAACATTCAGTACTTC,CASSLDGGAGTKNIQYF
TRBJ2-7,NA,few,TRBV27,TGTGCCAGCAGTTTATCGTCAGGACACTTGGCCTACGAGCAGTACTTC,CASSLSSGHLAYEQYF
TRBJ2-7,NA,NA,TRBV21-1,TGTGCCAGCAGCAAAGTTGGCGGGGGGCATTACTACGAGCAGTACTTC,CASSKVGGGHYYEQYF
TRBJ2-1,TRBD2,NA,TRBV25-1,TGTGCCAGCAGTGAATCAAGCGGGGGGTCCCCCGGCTACAATGAGCAGTTCTTC,CASSESSGGSPGYNEQFF
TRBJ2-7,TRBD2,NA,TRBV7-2,TGTGCCAGCAGCTTGGTTAGCGGGGCCTTGTACTTC,CASSLVSGALYF
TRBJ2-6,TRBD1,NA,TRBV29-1,TGCAGCACCCAGGACAGGGTCTCTGGGGCCAACGTCCTGACTTTC,CSTQDRVSGANVLTF
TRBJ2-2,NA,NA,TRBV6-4,TGTGCCAGCAGTGACTCATTTGAGGGCTCCGGGGAGCTGTTTTTT,CASSDSFEGSGELFF
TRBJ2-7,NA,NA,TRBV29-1,TGCAGCGTTGAAGGTAGGGAGACGGCCTACGAGCAGTACTTC,CSVEGRETAYEQYF
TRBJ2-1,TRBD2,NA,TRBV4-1,TGCGCCAGCAGTCTGCAGACTAGCGGGAACAATGAGCAGTTCTTC,CASSLQTSGNNEQFF
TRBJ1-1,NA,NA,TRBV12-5,TGTGCTAGTGGTTTGGGACAGCCCATGAACACTGAAGCTTTCTTT,CASGLGQPMNTEAFF
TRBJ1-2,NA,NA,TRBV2,TGTGCCAGCAGTGCAACCGGGGGGGCTAACTATGGCTACACCTTC,CASSATGGANYGYTF
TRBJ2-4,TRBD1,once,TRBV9,TGTGCCAGCAGCGTAGGCTCCCGGGACAGCCGTTTTCAGTACTTC,CASSVGSRDSRFQYF
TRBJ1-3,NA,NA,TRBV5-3,TGTGCCAGAAGCCAAGGGACAAGACCTGGAAACACCATATATTTT,CARSQGTRPGNTIYF
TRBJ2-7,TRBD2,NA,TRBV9,TGTGCCAGCAGTACGGGGGGATCCTACGAGCAGTACTTC,CASSTGGSYEQYF
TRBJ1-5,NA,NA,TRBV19,TGTGCCAGTAGTGGTGCCTATAGCAATCAGCCCCAGCATTTT,CASSGAYSNQPQHF
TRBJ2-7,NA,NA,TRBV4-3,TGCGCCAGCAGCCATTCACGAGGCTCCTACGAGCAGTACTTC,CASSHSRGSYEQYF
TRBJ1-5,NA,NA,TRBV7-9,TGTGCCAGCAGCTTAGGGGCAGCCCGCAATCAGCCCCAGCATTTT,CASSLGAARNQPQHF
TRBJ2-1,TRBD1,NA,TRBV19,TGTGCCAGTAGTATAGATTCAGGGGGTTCCTACAATGAGCAGTTCTTC,CASSIDSGGSYNEQFF